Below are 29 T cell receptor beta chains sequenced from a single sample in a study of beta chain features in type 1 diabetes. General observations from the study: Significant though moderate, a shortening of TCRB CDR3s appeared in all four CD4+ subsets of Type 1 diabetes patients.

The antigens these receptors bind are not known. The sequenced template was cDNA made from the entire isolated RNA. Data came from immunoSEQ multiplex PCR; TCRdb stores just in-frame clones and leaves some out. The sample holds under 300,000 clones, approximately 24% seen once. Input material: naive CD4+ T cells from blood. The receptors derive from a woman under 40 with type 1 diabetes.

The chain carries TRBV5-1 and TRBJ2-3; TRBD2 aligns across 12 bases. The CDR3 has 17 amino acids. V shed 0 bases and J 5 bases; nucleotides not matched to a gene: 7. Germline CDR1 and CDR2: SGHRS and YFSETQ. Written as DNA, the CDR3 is TGCGCCAGCAGCTTGGCCTTACTAGCGGGAGGTGGAGATACGCAGTATTTT. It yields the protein CASSLALLAGGGDTQYF. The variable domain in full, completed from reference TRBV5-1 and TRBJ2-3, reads KAGVTQTPRYLIKTRGQQVTLSCSPISGHRSVSWYQQTPGQGLQFLFEYFSETQRNKGNFPGRFSGRQFSNSRSEMNVSTLELGDSALYLCASSLALLAGGGDTQYFGPGTRLTVL.

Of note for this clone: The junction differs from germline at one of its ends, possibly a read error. The CDR3 sequence is CASSQSGTRLGGELFF. CDR3 in DNA: TGCGCCAGCAGCCAATCTGGGACTAGGTTAGGCGGGGAGCTGTTTTTT. The chain carries TRBV7-3 and TRBJ2-2; 8 bases agree with TRBD2. The CDR3 runs to 16 residues. CDR1 is SGHTA and CDR2 is FQGTGA in the germline V gene.

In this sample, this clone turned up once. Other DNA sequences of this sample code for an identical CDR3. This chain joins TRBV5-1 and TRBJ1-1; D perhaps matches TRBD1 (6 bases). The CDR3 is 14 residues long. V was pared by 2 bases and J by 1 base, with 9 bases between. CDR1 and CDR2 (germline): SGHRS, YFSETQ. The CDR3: CASSLQGGNTEAFF. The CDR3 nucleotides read TGCGCCAGCAGCTTACAGGGTGGGAACACTGAAGCTTTCTTT.

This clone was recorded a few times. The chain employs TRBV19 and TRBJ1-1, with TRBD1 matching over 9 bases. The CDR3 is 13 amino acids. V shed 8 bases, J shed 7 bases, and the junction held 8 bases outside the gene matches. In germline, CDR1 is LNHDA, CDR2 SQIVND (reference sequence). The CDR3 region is CASSFGQGFEAFF. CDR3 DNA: TGTGCCAGTTCCTTCGGACAGGGGTTTGAAGCTTTCTTT.

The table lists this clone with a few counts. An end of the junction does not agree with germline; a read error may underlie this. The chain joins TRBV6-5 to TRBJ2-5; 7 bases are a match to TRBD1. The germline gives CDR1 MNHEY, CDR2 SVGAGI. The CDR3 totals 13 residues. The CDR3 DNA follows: TGTGCCAGCGCCGGGACAGTCCAAGGGACCCAGTACTTC. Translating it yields CASAGTVQGTQYF.

The CDR3 is CASSGQGSGANVLTF. The CDR3 DNA is TGTGCCAGCAGTGGACAGGGCTCTGGGGCCAACGTCCTGACTTTC. The rearrangement links TRBV6-1 to TRBJ2-6; TRBD1 matches 7 bases. The CDR3 has 15 residues. Germline V gives CDR1 MNHNS, CDR2 SASEGT. The ends lost 4 bases at V and 0 bases at J; junction bases unmatched: 0.

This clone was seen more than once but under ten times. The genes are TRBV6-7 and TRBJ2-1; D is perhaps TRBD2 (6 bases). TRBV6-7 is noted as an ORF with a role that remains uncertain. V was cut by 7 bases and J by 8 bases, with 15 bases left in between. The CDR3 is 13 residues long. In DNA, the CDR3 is TGTGCCAGCATGATATCGGGAGCAGATGAGCAGTTCTTC. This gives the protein CASMISGADEQFF.

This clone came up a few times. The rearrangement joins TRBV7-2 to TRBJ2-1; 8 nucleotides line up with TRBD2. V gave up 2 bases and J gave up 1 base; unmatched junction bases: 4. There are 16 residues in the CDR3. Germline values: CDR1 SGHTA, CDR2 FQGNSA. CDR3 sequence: CASSLSGGGSYNEQFF. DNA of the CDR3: TGTGCCAGCAGCTTAAGCGGGGGTGGATCCTACAATGAGCAGTTCTTC.

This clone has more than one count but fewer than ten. In DNA, the CDR3 is TGTGCCAGCAGAGCTAGCGGGACAAACATTCAGTACTTC. It yields the protein CASRASGTNIQYF. J is TRBJ2-4 and V is TRBV6-5; 9 positions match TRBD2. With V trimmed by 6 bases and J by 6 bases, 3 bases remained unmatched. This CDR3 spans 13 amino acids. Germline lookup yields CDR1 MNHEY and CDR2 SVGAGI.

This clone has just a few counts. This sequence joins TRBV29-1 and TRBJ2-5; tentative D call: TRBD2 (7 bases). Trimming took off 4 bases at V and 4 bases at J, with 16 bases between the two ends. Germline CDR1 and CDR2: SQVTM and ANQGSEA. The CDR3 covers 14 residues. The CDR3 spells CSVGGRGAGETQYF. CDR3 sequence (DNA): TGCAGCGTTGGGGGTCGGGGGGCAGGAGAGACCCAGTACTTC.

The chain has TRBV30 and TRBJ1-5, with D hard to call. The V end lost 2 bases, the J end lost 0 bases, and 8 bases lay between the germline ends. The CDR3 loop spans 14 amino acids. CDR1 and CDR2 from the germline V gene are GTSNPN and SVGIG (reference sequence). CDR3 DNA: TGTGCCTGGAGTACAGATTATAGCAATCAGCCCCAGCATTTT. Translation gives CAWSTDYSNQPQHF. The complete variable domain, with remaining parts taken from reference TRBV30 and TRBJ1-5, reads SQTIHQWPATLVQPVGSPLSLECTVEGTSNPNLYWYRQAAGRGLQLLFYSVGIGQISSEVPQNLSASRPQDRQFILSSKKLLLSDSGFYLCAWSTDYSNQPQHFGDGTRLSIL.

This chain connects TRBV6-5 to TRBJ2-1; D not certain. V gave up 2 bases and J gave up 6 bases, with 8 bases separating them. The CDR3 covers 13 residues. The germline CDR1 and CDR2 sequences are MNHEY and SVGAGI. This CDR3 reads CASSYPGGNEQFF. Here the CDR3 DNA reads TGTGCCAGCAGTTACCCCGGTGGCAATGAGCAGTTCTTC.

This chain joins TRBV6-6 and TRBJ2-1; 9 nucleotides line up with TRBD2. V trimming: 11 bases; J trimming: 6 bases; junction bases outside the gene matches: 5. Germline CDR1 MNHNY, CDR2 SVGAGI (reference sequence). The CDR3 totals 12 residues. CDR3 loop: CASAGGFNEQFF. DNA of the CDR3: TGTGCCTCTGCGGGAGGGTTCAATGAGCAGTTCTTC.

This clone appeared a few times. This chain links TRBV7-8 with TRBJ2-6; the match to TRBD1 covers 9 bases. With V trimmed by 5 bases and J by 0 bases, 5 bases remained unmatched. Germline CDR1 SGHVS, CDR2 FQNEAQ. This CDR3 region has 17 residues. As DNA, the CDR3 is TGTGCCAGCAGCGGGGGACAGGGAGACTCTGGGGCCAACGTCCTGACTTTC. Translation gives CASSGGQGDSGANVLTF.

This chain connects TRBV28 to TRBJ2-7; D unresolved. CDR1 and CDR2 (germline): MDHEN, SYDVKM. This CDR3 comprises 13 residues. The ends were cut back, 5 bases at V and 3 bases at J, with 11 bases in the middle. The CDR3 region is CASSPNLGYEQYF. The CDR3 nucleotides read TGTGCCAGCAGTCCCAACCTAGGCTACGAGCAGTACTTC.

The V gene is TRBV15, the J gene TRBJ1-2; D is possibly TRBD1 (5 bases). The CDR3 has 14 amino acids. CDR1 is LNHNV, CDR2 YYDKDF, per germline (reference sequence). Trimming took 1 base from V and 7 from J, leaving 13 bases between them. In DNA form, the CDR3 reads TGTGCCACCAGCAGAGGTGGCAGGGCTAGTGGCTACACCTTC. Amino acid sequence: CATSRGGRASGYTF.

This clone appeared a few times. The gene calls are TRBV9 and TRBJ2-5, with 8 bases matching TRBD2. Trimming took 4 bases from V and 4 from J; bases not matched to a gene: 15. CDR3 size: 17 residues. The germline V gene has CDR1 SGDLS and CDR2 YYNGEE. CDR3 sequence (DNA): TGTGCCAGCAGCCTCCGGGGGGGGAGGGCCTCGGGAGAGACCCAGTACTTC. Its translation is CASSLRGGRASGETQYF.

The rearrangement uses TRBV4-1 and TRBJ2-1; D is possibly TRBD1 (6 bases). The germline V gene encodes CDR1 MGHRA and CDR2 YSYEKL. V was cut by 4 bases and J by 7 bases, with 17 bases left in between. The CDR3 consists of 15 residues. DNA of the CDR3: TGCGCCAGCAGCCCCACAGGGAGCATTCGGAATGAGCAGTTCTTC. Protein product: CASSPTGSIRNEQFF.

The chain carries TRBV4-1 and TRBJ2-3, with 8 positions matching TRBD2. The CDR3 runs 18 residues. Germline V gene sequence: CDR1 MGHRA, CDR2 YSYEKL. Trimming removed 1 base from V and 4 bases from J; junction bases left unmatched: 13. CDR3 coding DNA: TGCGCCAGCAGCCAAGGACTAGCGAGCGTACGCCATCCAGATACGCAGTATTTT. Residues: CASSQGLASVRHPDTQYF.

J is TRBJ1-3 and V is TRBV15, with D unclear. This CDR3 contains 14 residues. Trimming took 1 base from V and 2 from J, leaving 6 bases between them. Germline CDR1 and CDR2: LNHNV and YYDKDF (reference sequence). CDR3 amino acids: CATSRGGTGNTIYF. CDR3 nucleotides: TGTGCCACCAGCAGAGGAGGGACTGGAAACACCATATATTTT.

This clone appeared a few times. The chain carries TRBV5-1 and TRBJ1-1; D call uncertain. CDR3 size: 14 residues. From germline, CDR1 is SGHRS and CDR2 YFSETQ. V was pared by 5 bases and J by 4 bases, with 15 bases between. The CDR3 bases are TGCGCCAGCAGGCCTGAGTACGGTGGCACTGAAGCTTTCTTT. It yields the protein CASRPEYGGTEAFF.

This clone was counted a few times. CDR3 DNA sequence: TGCAGCGCCGCGCGGGGGAACACTGAAGCTTTCTTT. Translated, it gives CSAARGNTEAFF. V usage is TRBV29-1 and J usage is TRBJ1-1; D remains ambiguous. The ends were cut back, 7 bases at V and 1 base at J, with 10 bases in the middle. Germline lookup yields CDR1 SQVTM and CDR2 ANQGSEA. This CDR3 is 12 amino acids long.

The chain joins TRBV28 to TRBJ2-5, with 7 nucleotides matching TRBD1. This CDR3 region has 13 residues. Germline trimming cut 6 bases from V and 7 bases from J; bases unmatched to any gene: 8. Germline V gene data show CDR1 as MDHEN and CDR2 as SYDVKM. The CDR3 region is CASRPTGDGTQYF. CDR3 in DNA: TGTGCCAGCAGACCCACAGGGGATGGGACCCAGTACTTC. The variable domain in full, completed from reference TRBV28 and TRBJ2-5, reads DVKVTQSSRYLVKRTGEKVFLECVQDMDHENMFWYRQDPGLGLRLIYFSYDVKMKEKGDIPEGYSVSREKKERFSLILESASTNQTSMYLCASRPTGDGTQYFGPGTRLLVL.

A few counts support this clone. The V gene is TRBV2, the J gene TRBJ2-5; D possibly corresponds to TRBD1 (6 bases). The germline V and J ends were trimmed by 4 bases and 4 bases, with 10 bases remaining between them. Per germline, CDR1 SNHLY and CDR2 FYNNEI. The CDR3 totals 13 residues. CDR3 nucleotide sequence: TGTGCCAGCAGTGCCAGAGGGGGAGAGACCCAGTACTTC. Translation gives CASSARGGETQYF.

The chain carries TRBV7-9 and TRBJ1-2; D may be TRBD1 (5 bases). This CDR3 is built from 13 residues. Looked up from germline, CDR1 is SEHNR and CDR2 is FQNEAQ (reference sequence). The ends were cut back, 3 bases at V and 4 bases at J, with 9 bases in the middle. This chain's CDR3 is CASSFAGIYGYTF. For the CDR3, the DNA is TGTGCCAGCAGCTTTGCAGGGATCTATGGCTACACCTTC.

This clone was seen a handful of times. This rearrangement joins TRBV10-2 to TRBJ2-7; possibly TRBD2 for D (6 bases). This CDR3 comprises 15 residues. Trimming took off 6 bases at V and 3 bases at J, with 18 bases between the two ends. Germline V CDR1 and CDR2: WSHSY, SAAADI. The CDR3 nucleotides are TGCGCCAGCAGGCTGCCCCAGGCGGGATACTACGAGCAGTACTTC. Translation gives CASRLPQAGYYEQYF.

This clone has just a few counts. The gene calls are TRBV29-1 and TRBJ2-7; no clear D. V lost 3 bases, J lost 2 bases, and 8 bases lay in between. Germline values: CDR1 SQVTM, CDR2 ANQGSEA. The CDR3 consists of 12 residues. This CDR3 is CSVESGAYEQYF. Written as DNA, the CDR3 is TGCAGCGTTGAGTCCGGAGCCTACGAGCAGTACTTC.

In DNA form, the CDR3 reads TGTGCCAGCACCTCGGCAGATACGCAGTATTTT. Protein sequence: CASTSADTQYF. The chain recombines TRBV7-2 with TRBJ2-3; D remains unclear. This CDR3 spans 11 amino acids. The V end lost 7 bases, the J end lost 4 bases, and 6 bases lay between the germline ends. CDR1 is SGHTA and CDR2 is FQGNSA in the germline V gene.

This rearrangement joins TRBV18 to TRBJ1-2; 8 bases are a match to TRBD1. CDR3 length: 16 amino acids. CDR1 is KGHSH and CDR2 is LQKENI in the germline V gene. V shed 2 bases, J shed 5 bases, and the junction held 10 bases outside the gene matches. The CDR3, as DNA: TGTGCCAGCTCACCAGAGGCAGGGGGCGCGGGGTATGGCTACACCTTC. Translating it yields CASSPEAGGAGYGYTF. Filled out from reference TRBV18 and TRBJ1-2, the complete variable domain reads NAGVMQNPRHLVRRRGQEARLRCSPMKGHSHVYWYRQLPEEGLKFMVYLQKENIIDESGMPKERFSAEFPKEGPSILRIQQVVRGDSAAYFCASSPEAGGAGYGYTFGSGTRLTVV.